A selection of T cell receptor beta chains follows, all from one sample in a study of T cells in Graves' hyperthyroidism and ophthalmopathy. One entry per CDR3 protein results from TCRdb running MiXCR on the multiplex PCR reads. The sample includes about 400,000 distinct CDR3 sequences, 15% to 18% of them seen just once. The specimen sequenced was blood. The receptors stem from a woman aged 18-35 years with Graves' hyperthyroidism that later progressed to Graves' ophthalmopathy. CDR3s include the opening cysteine and the closing phenylalanine or tryptophan. A D gene is named only where the DNA matches it firmly. Clone size is stated in some rows and not others, as once, few, many or a class when expanded.

clone size,V gene,J gene,D gene,CDR3 DNA,CDR3 protein
-,TRBV4-2,TRBJ2-3,-,TGTGCCAGCAGCCCCGACCGGGGGCCTGGTGGGGATACGCAGTATTTT,CASSPDRGPGGDTQYF
-,TRBV5-8,TRBJ2-1,-,TGTGCCAGCAGCTTCCCGACGAGGGAGCAGTTCTTC,CASSFPTREQFF
many,TRBV7-6,TRBJ2-7,TRBD1,TGTGCCAGCAGCTGGACGGACAGGGGCTTCAAGCAGTACTTC,CASSWTDRGFKQYF
-,TRBV3-1,TRBJ1-4,-,TGTGCCAGCAGCCCTGAGGGCCGGCTTAATGAAAAACTGGTTTTT,CASSPEGRLNEKLVF
many,TRBV5-1,TRBJ2-5,-,TGCGCCAGCAGCTTGACAGGGATGGAGACCCAGTACTTC,CASSLTGMETQYF
many,TRBV5-6,TRBJ2-1,-,TGTGCCAGCTTCGCGCTTCAGGATGAGATAACCTACAATGAGCAGTTCTTC,CASFALQDEITYNEQFF
many,TRBV28,TRBJ2-1,-,TGTGCCAGCAGTTTGAGGCAGGGTAGCAATGAGCAGTTCTTC,CASSLRQGSNEQFF
many,TRBV11-2,TRBJ2-7,-,TGTGCCAGCAGCCTGAAAGGATCGACAGGTCCCAACTACGAGCAGTACTTC,CASSLKGSTGPNYEQYF
many,TRBV20-1,TRBJ1-5,-,TGCAGTGCTAGAGTAGGGAATAGCAATCAGCCCCAGCATTTT,CSARVGNSNQPQHF
-,TRBV7-2,TRBJ1-1,-,TGTGCCAGCAGCCCCTCGGGGGGCTTAGAAGCTTTCTTT,CASSPSGGLEAFF
many,TRBV7-9,TRBJ2-7,-,TGTGCCAGCAGCCCCGTGGAGGGCGCCTACGAGCAGTACTTC,CASSPVEGAYEQYF
many,TRBV5-1,TRBJ2-1,-,TGCGCCAGCAGCTTGGAGGGTAGCGTTGGGAATGAGCAGTTCTTC,CASSLEGSVGNEQFF
many,TRBV30,TRBJ2-2,-,TGTGCCTGGAGCGGCAGGGCGAACACCGGGGAGCTGTTTTTT,CAWSGRANTGELFF
many,TRBV28,TRBJ2-1,-,TGTGCCAGCAGCGACGGGACATTCGGCGGGTACAATGAGCAGTTCTTC,CASSDGTFGGYNEQFF
many,TRBV3-1,TRBJ1-1,-,TGTGCCAGCAGCCACCCCTTGCAGGCGGGTAACACTGAAGCTTTCTTT,CASSHPLQAGNTEAFF
many,TRBV5-1,TRBJ2-2,-,TGCGCCAGCAGCCCGACAGCGGGGGAGCTGTTTTTT,CASSPTAGELFF
-,TRBV20-1,TRBJ2-1,TRBD2,TGCAGTGCTAGAGAGAGGCCACTAGCGGGTTACAATGAGCAGTTCTTC,CSARERPLAGYNEQFF
many,TRBV28,TRBJ1-3,-,TGTGCCAGCAGTCTTTCGATCTCTGGAAACACCATATATTTT,CASSLSISGNTIYF
many,TRBV4-3,TRBJ2-7,-,TGCGCCAGCAGCCAAGCATGGGACCCAGCCTACGAGCAGTACTTC,CASSQAWDPAYEQYF
few,TRBV12-3/TRBV12-4,TRBJ2-7,-,TGTGCCAGCAGTTTTCACGGCTCCTACGAGCAGTACTTC,CASSFHGSYEQYF
many,TRBV30,TRBJ2-2,-,TGTGCCTGGAACAGGGCCGCGAACACCGGGGAGCTGTTTTTT,CAWNRAANTGELFF
-,TRBV6-1,TRBJ2-6,-,TGTGCCAGTACCGAAGTTCCCTCCTCTGGGGCCAACGTCCTGACTTTC,CASTEVPSSGANVLTF
many,TRBV2,TRBJ1-5,-,TGTGCCAGCAGTGAAGCGCAAGGATTCCAGCCCCAGCATTTT,CASSEAQGFQPQHF
many,TRBV20-1,TRBJ1-1,-,TGCAGTGCTAGAGTTAATCGGAACACTGAAGCTTTCTTT,CSARVNRNTEAFF
-,TRBV30,TRBJ1-1,-,TGTGCCTGGAGTGTTAGCGGGGGGAACACTGAAGCTTTCTTT,CAWSVSGGNTEAFF
many,TRBV2,TRBJ2-1,-,TGTGCCAGCAGTGAGGGAGCGGAGTACAATGAGCAGTTCTTC,CASSEGAEYNEQFF
-,TRBV7-9,TRBJ1-3,-,TGTGCCAGCAGCTTTCCCCAACCCGCAGGGTGGAAAACTTCCTCTGGAAACACCATATATTTT,CASSFPQPAGWKTSSGNTIYF
many,TRBV10-3,TRBJ2-3,TRBD2,TGTGCCATCAGTATGAGACTAGCGGGAGAAGTCAGTTCCCTAAATACGCAGTATTTT,CAISMRLAGEVSSLNTQYF